The 26 T cell receptor beta chains in this list originate from one sample, sequenced in a study of blood T cell repertoires in COVID-19. Measured with immunoSEQ multiplex PCR; TCRdb has only the in-frame clones, and not every one. The sample records roughly 230,000 clones, 82% being singletons. The material sequenced was PBMCs or T cells enriched from blood (not recorded which). These receptors originate from an older woman who had recovered from COVID-19.

The chain carries TRBV28 and TRBJ1-5; a weak D match, TRBD1 (6 bases). The V gene lost 6 bases and the J gene lost 4 bases, with 13 bases spanning the gap. The CDR3 loop spans 14 amino acids. The germline CDR1 and CDR2 sequences are MDHEN and SYDVKM. CDR3 in amino acids: CASRQGEGNQPQHF. CDR3 in DNA: TGTGCCAGCAGACAGGGAGAAGGAAATCAGCCCCAGCATTTT.

The chain combines TRBV29-1 with TRBJ2-7; D gene unclear. The CDR3 totals 12 residues. Trimming took off 6 bases at V and 2 bases at J, with 11 bases between the two ends. Germline values: CDR1 SQVTM, CDR2 ANQGSEA. The CDR3 loop reads CSVAYGAYEQYF. CDR3 nucleotides: TGCAGCGTGGCGTACGGAGCCTACGAGCAGTACTTC.

This rearrangement joins TRBV2 to TRBJ2-5; 7 bases are shared with TRBD2. The CDR3 extends over 14 amino acids. V was pared by 2 bases and J by 5 bases, with 5 bases of the junction left unmatched. Looked up from germline, CDR1 is SNHLY and CDR2 is FYNNEI. CDR3 DNA sequence: TGTGCCAGCAGTGAACTCCGGGAGGCGGAGACCCAGTACTTC. Translated, it gives CASSELREAETQYF.

The chain recombines TRBV18 with TRBJ1-3, with D unresolved. With 0 bases removed from V and 0 bases from J, the gap between germline ends came to 6 bases. This CDR3 is built from 15 residues. The V gene's germline CDR1 is KGHSH and CDR2 LQKENI. CDR3 sequence: CASSPPTISGNTIYF. Here the CDR3 DNA reads TGTGCCAGCTCACCACCGACTATCTCTGGAAACACCATATATTTT.

The chain is built from TRBV7-8 and TRBJ1-2, with 9 bases fitting TRBD1. The CDR3 has 16 residues. V was clipped by 0 bases and J by 0 bases; unmatched bases: 2. Per germline, CDR1 SGHVS and CDR2 FQNEAQ. The CDR3 loop is CASSLARDRANYGYTF. CDR3 sequence (DNA): TGTGCCAGCAGCTTAGCCCGGGACAGGGCTAACTATGGCTACACCTTC.

The chain is built from TRBV11-2 and TRBJ2-1; TRBD2 agrees at 7 bases. Losses at the gene ends were 1 base for V and 8 bases for J; bases not matched to a gene: 8. The CDR3 length is 15 residues. From germline, CDR1 is SGHAT and CDR2 FQNNGV. DNA of the CDR3: TGTGCCAGCAGCTTAGGAGGCGGGAGTATCTATGAGCAGTTCTTC. It translates to CASSLGGGSIYEQFF.

The chain links TRBV7-9 to TRBJ1-2, with D possibly TRBD1 on 6 matching bases. This CDR3 comprises 14 residues. V lost 4 bases, J lost 5 bases, and 14 bases lay in between. Germline V lookup: CDR1 SEHNR, CDR2 FQNEAQ (reference sequence). In DNA form, the CDR3 reads TGTGCCAGCAGCTCAGGATCAGGGGTGTATGGCTACACCTTC. It encodes CASSSGSGVYGYTF.

This clone showed up just once. This sequence joins TRBV27 and TRBJ2-2; D perhaps matches TRBD2 (6 bases). Germline loops: CDR1 MNHEY, CDR2 SMNVEV (reference sequence). The CDR3 spans 14 residues. Deletions cut 4 bases from V and 3 bases from J, with 9 bases between. The CDR3 is CASSSGSYTGELFF. Here the CDR3 DNA reads TGTGCCAGCAGTTCCGGGAGCTACACCGGGGAGCTGTTTTTT.

V and J are TRBV5-1 and TRBJ1-1; D gene unclear. CDR1 is SGHRS, CDR2 YFSETQ, per germline. This CDR3 spans 14 amino acids. Trimming cost V 0 bases and J 1 base, with 7 bases left between them. The CDR3 bases are TGCGCCAGCAGCTTGGTACTGTCGAACACTGAAGCTTTCTTT. This gives the protein CASSLVLSNTEAFF.

This clone was detected once. The rearrangement links TRBV11-2 to TRBJ1-2; possibly TRBD1 for D (5 bases). Trimming cost V 2 bases and J 4 bases, with 11 bases left between them. Germline V gene lookup returns CDR1 SGHAT and CDR2 FQNNGV. The CDR3 runs 14 residues. This chain's CDR3 is CASSLRQGLYGYTF. The CDR3 DNA follows: TGTGCCAGCAGCTTAAGGCAGGGACTCTATGGCTACACCTTC.

CDR3 nucleotide sequence: TGTGCCAGCAGTCAACAGGGCTACGAGCAGTACTTC. Translation gives CASSQQGYEQYF. The J gene is TRBJ2-7, the V gene TRBV7-9, with D possibly TRBD1 on 6 matching bases. Looked up from germline, CDR1 is SEHNR and CDR2 is FQNEAQ (reference sequence). The CDR3 is 12 amino acids. Deletions cut 6 bases from V and 3 bases from J, with 9 bases between.

The V and J genes are TRBV5-5 and TRBJ1-1, with a weak D call TRBD1 (5 bases). This CDR3 is built from 15 residues. Germline CDR1 reads SGHKS; CDR2 reads YYEKEE (reference sequence). V lost 3 bases and J lost 5, with 17 bases in between. CDR3: CASSWGGQEGTEAFF. DNA for the CDR3: TGTGCCAGCAGCTGGGGGGGTCAGGAAGGAACTGAAGCTTTCTTT.

This chain joins TRBV29-1 and TRBJ1-2; TRBD1 might be the D (6 bases). V lost 7 bases to trimming and J lost 5 bases, with 17 bases between them. Looked up from germline, CDR1 is SQVTM and CDR2 is ANQGSEA. The CDR3 consists of 13 residues. CDR3 region: CSAQGHQSYGYTF. CDR3 nucleotides: TGCAGCGCCCAGGGGCATCAATCTTATGGCTACACCTTC. The full variable domain, with the rest looked up from reference TRBV29-1 and TRBJ1-2, is SAVISQKPSRDICQRGTSLTIQCQVDSQVTMMFWYRQQPGQSLTLIATANQGSEATYESGFVIDKFPISRPNLTFSTLTVSNMSPEDSSIYLCSAQGHQSYGYTFGSGTRLTVV.

This rearrangement joins TRBV27 to TRBJ1-2; 7 positions agree with TRBD1. From germline, CDR1 is MNHEY and CDR2 SMNVEV (reference sequence). V lost 7 bases, J lost 2 bases, and 1 base stayed unmatched. CDR3 length: 12 residues. CDR3 coding DNA: TGTGCCAGCAAGACAGGGAACTATGGCTACACCTTC. This codes for CASKTGNYGYTF.

The chain is built from TRBV29-1 and TRBJ2-1, with D unclear. The CDR3 has 12 residues. The germline V gene encodes CDR1 SQVTM and CDR2 ANQGSEA. V shed 4 bases and J shed 6 bases, with 10 bases lying between them. CDR3 loop: CSVVLLVNEQFF. CDR3 DNA: TGCAGCGTTGTACTTCTAGTCAATGAGCAGTTCTTC.

The rearrangement uses TRBV19 and TRBJ1-1; maybe TRBD1 (6 bases). The V gene's germline CDR1 is LNHDA and CDR2 SQIVND (reference sequence). The CDR3 is made up of 17 amino acids. The germline V and J ends were trimmed by 3 bases and 3 bases, with 20 bases remaining between them. The CDR3 loop is CASSIQYQGRLHTEAFF. The CDR3 nucleotides are TGTGCCAGTAGTATCCAATATCAGGGGCGGTTGCACACTGAAGCTTTCTTT.

About this clone: A clone one base away is much larger, so this may be a read error. The chain is built from TRBV19 and TRBJ2-7; perhaps TRBD2 as D (5 bases). This CDR3 is built from 15 residues. Trimming pared 4 bases from V and 0 bases from J, leaving 13 bases between. CDR1 is LNHDA, CDR2 SQIVND, per germline (reference sequence). This chain's CDR3 is CASSTGIVSSYEQYF. DNA of the CDR3: TGTGCCAGTAGTACCGGGATAGTAAGCTCCTACGAGCAGTACTTC. The complete variable domain, with remaining parts taken from reference TRBV19 and TRBJ2-7, reads DGGITQSPKYLFRKEGQNVTLSCEQNLNHDAMYWYRQDPGQGLRLIYYSQIVNDFQKGDIAEGYSVSREKKESFPLTVTSAQKNPTAFYLCASSTGIVSSYEQYFGPGTRLTVT.

In this sample, this clone turned up a few times. J is TRBJ2-2 and V is TRBV18, with D tentatively TRBD1 (6 bases). Trimming took 1 base from V and 8 from J, leaving 14 bases between them. The CDR3 runs to 15 residues. Germline V gene lookup returns CDR1 KGHSH and CDR2 LQKENI. CDR3 amino acids: CASSPRQAMKGELFF. The CDR3 DNA reads as TGTGCCAGCTCACCACGACAGGCGATGAAGGGGGAGCTGTTTTTT.

J is TRBJ2-5 and V is TRBV6-5; no clear D gene. CDR1 MNHEY and CDR2 SVGAGI come from the germline V gene. The CDR3 has 13 amino acids. V was clipped by 7 bases and J by 2 bases, with 11 bases between them. CDR3 loop: CASTRSRQETQYF. The DNA for the CDR3 is TGTGCCAGCACGCGATCACGTCAAGAGACCCAGTACTTC.

This sequence joins TRBV5-1 and TRBJ1-1; TRBD1 aligns across 7 bases. The germline V gene has CDR1 SGHRS and CDR2 YFSETQ. Trimming took 0 bases from V and 7 from J; bases not matched to a gene: 12. The CDR3 sequence is 16 residues long. The CDR3 nucleotides are TGCGCCAGCAGCTTGGATGCAGGAGGGGGCTTGGTTGAAGCTTTCTTT. The encoded protein is CASSLDAGGGLVEAFF.

The DNA for the CDR3 is TGTGCCAGCAGTGTCTCAGGGGCAGGTCCCTACAATGAGCAGTTCTTC. This encodes CASSVSGAGPYNEQFF. V usage is TRBV6-1 and J usage is TRBJ2-1; D is possibly TRBD1 (6 bases). Germline V lookup: CDR1 MNHNS, CDR2 SASEGT. The V end was cut by 4 bases, the J end by 2 bases, with 15 bases between. CDR3 length equals 16 residues.

The chain joins TRBV6-6 to TRBJ1-4; D is unclear. Trimming took 5 bases from V and 0 from J, leaving 16 bases between them. The CDR3 sequence is 17 residues long. Per germline, CDR1 MNHNY and CDR2 SVGAGI (reference sequence). The CDR3 DNA follows: TGTGCCAGCAGTCTCTCTACAGCGGCTGCAACTAATGAAAAACTGTTTTTT. Translation gives CASSLSTAAATNEKLFF.

V usage is TRBV19 and J usage is TRBJ2-1, with 11 bases that match TRBD2. Germline lookup yields CDR1 LNHDA and CDR2 SQIVND (reference sequence). V was pared by 2 bases and J by 4 bases, with 4 bases of the junction left unmatched. This CDR3 is 16 amino acids long. CDR3 protein: CASSISSGRIYNEQFF. The CDR3, as DNA: TGTGCCAGTAGTATATCTAGCGGGAGGATTTACAATGAGCAGTTCTTC.

The chain carries TRBV4-3 and TRBJ2-7; the match to TRBD2 covers 8 bases. Per germline, CDR1 LGHNA and CDR2 YSLEER. The CDR3 consists of 15 residues. The J segment lost 3 bases and the V segment lost 0 bases, leaving 4 bases of the junction unmatched. The CDR3 DNA follows: TGCGCCAGCAGCCAAGATGGCGGGGGGAACTACGAGCAGTACTTC. Residues: CASSQDGGGNYEQYF.

The chain recombines TRBV3-1 (or the pseudogene TRBV3-2) with TRBJ2-2; D not resolved. The germline V and J ends were trimmed by 5 bases and 5 bases, with 6 bases remaining between them. Germline-derived CDR1 and CDR2 are LGHDT and YNNKEL (reference sequence). This CDR3 contains 12 residues. Written as DNA, the CDR3 is TGTGCCAGCAGCTTGCGGACCGGGGAGCTGTTTTTT. It specifies CASSLRTGELFF.

The chain is built from TRBV18 and TRBJ1-1; TRBD1 is a possible D gene (6 bases). The V gene lost 0 bases and the J gene lost 6 bases, with 14 bases spanning the gap. The CDR3 runs to 15 residues. The germline gives CDR1 KGHSH, CDR2 LQKENI. The CDR3 here is CASSPPGQGGAEAFF. In DNA form, the CDR3 reads TGTGCCAGCTCACCACCGGGACAAGGCGGAGCTGAAGCTTTCTTT.